Listed here are 14 T cell receptor beta chains from one sample, sequenced in a study of T cells after yellow fever vaccination (dated 2019 in TCRdb). Per the publication, the treatment or condition label means: live attenuated yellow fever vaccine strain. Libraries were made using 5' RACE. TCRdb lists the instrument as Illumina HiSeq 2500. The raw public reads went through TCRdb reprocessing: fastp at Q25, MiXCR clone calling, in-frame beta chains kept. Under each unique CDR3 protein, matching rows form one entry showing the most common genes and DNA. Present in this sample are about 550,000 distinct CDR3 sequences, around 21% of which were seen just once. The ten largest account for 13% to 15% of the sample. This material consisted of PBMCs, taken 15 days after the yellow fever booster vaccination. The receptors shown here come from a man aged 30 to 39 who received the YFV17D yellow fever vaccine.

Many counts were recorded for this clonotype. The chain joins TRBV3-1 to TRBJ2-7; TRBD2 is a possible D gene (5 bases). This CDR3 has 13 amino acids. Germline CDR1 LGHDT, CDR2 YNNKEL (reference sequence). V dropped 6 bases and J dropped 4 bases, with 13 bases sitting between them. As DNA, the CDR3 is TGTGCCAGCAGGAATCCGGGGTCGTACGAGCAGTACTTC. Its protein product is CASRNPGSYEQYF.

The chain joins TRBV5-1 to TRBJ2-3; tentatively, D is TRBD2 (5 bases). The CDR3 contains 14 residues. V was pared by 7 bases and J by 2 bases, with 14 bases between. CDR1 and CDR2 (germline): SGHRS, YFSETQ. The CDR3 reads CASARGADTDTQYF. The CDR3 bases are TGCGCCAGCGCCCGGGGAGCGGACACAGATACGCAGTATTTT.

V is TRBV7-9 and J is TRBJ2-3; TRBD2 is a possible D gene (5 bases). This CDR3 is built from 11 residues. Germline lookup yields CDR1 SEHNR and CDR2 FQNEAQ (reference sequence). Trimming removed 1 base from V and 13 bases from J, with 9 bases in between. The CDR3 reads CASSLGGNEYF. DNA for the CDR3: TGTGCCAGCAGCTTAGGAGGGAACGAGTATTTT.

This clonotype has just a few counts. The V call is TRBV7-2, the J call TRBJ2-1; TRBD2 agrees at 10 bases. The CDR3 extends over 16 amino acids. The V gene end was trimmed by 4 bases and the J gene end by 10 bases; junction bases not matched to a gene: 13. In germline, CDR1 is SGHTA, CDR2 FQGNSA. The CDR3 nucleotides read TGTGCCAGCAGCTCGGCCGGGACTAGCGTGGGAACCGAGCAGTTCTTC. This gives the protein CASSSAGTSVGTEQFF.

This clonotype was counted between two and nine times. The V and J genes are TRBV20-1 and TRBJ1-6, with D possibly matching TRBD1 (5 bases). The CDR3 sequence is 10 residues long. CDR1 and CDR2 from the germline V gene are DFQATT and SNEGSKA (reference sequence). V was cut by 4 bases and J by 11 bases, with 6 bases left in between. The CDR3 sequence: CSATGPPLHF. The CDR3 DNA sequence: TGCAGTGCTACGGGGCCACCCCTCCACTTT.

The chain couples TRBV7-9 to TRBJ2-3; TRBD2 is a possible D gene (5 bases). From germline, CDR1 is SEHNR and CDR2 FQNEAQ (reference sequence). Trimming took 3 bases from V and 2 from J, leaving 12 bases between them. This CDR3 contains 15 residues. This CDR3 reads CASSFWGATTDTQYF. CDR3 nucleotides: TGTGCCAGCAGCTTCTGGGGAGCTACCACAGATACGCAGTATTTT.

Of note for this clonotype: The CDR3 end shows no conserved phenylalanine or tryptophan, and so a read error is likely. The J gene is TRBJ2-1, the V gene TRBV27; D remains ambiguous. This CDR3 contains 11 residues. The ends were cut back, 6 bases at V and 9 bases at J, with 9 bases in the middle. CDR1 is MNHEY and CDR2 is SMNVEV in the germline V gene (reference sequence). CDR3 region: CASRELGEQFS. CDR3 nucleotide sequence: TGTGCCAGCAGGGAGCTCGGTGAGCAGTTCTCC.

The chain employs TRBV6-2 or TRBV6-3 and TRBJ2-7, with D perhaps matching TRBD2 (5 bases). Germline V CDR1 and CDR2: MNHEY, SVGEGT. This CDR3 spans 13 amino acids. V was clipped by 8 bases and J by 6 bases, with 17 bases between them. The chain's CDR3 is CASREEGRFEQYF. The CDR3 nucleotides read TGTGCCAGCCGGGAAGAGGGCCGTTTCGAGCAGTACTTC.

This clonotype was seen only a few times. V is TRBV5-4 and J is TRBJ1-6, with 8 bases fitting TRBD1. Germline lookup yields CDR1 SGHNT and CDR2 YYREEE (reference sequence). The CDR3 is made up of 15 amino acids. The trim removed 3 bases at V and 7 bases at J, leaving 6 bases unmatched. In DNA form, the CDR3 reads TGTGCCAGCAGCTCGACAGGACAGGGAAATTCACCCCTCCACTTT. Encoded protein: CASSSTGQGNSPLHF.

This clonotype occurred a few times. The chain has TRBV29-1 and TRBJ2-7, with D maybe TRBD2 (6 bases). Germline V lookup: CDR1 SQVTM, CDR2 ANQGSEA. The germline V and J ends were trimmed by 4 bases and 5 bases, with 9 bases remaining between them. The CDR3 totals 11 residues. The CDR3 loop is CSVGGVDEQYF. The CDR3, as DNA: TGCAGCGTTGGGGGGGTAGACGAGCAGTACTTC.

This clonotype was counted ten times or more. The chain has TRBV6-1 and TRBJ2-3; 12 bases line up with TRBD2. The ends lost 7 bases at V and 4 bases at J; junction bases unmatched: 3. Germline assignment: CDR1 MNHNS and CDR2 SASEGT. This CDR3 has 14 amino acids. The CDR3 spells CASTLAGGPDTQYF. In DNA, the CDR3 is TGTGCCAGCACCCTAGCGGGAGGGCCAGATACGCAGTATTTT.

V is TRBV11-2 and J is TRBJ2-1; possible D gene TRBD2, 7 bases. CDR1 SGHAT and CDR2 FQNNGV come from the germline V gene. This CDR3 spans 11 amino acids. V was trimmed by 5 bases and J by 15 bases, leaving 14 bases between them. The CDR3: CASSEGGTPFF. Here the CDR3 DNA reads TGTGCCAGCAGCGAGGGGGGGACCCCGTTCTTC.

The chain recombines TRBV12-3 or TRBV12-4 with TRBJ1-2; TRBD1 aligns across 11 bases. The CDR3 totals 14 residues. Trimming at V came to 6 bases and at J to 8 bases, leaving 8 bases not matched to a gene. The CDR3, as DNA: TGTGCCAGCAGCCCGGACAGGGGGCTGGGAGGCTACACCTTC. As protein: CASSPDRGLGGYTF.

V gene TRBV7-9 combines with J gene TRBJ2-5; D remains unclear. Germline loops: CDR1 SEHNR, CDR2 FQNEAQ (reference sequence). Between the trimmed V and J ends, which lost 1 base and 10 bases, there was a span of 16 bases. The CDR3 contains 14 residues. The CDR3 DNA sequence: TGTGCCAGCAGCTTAGAGGGCAGCCTGACCGACCAGTACTTC. Its translation: CASSLEGSLTDQYF.